This TCR beta chain was recovered during a study of T cells in Graves' hyperthyroidism and ophthalmopathy (dated by TCRdb to about 2019). Turning to the overall study: Peripheral blood samples were taken at the time of initial diagnosis, prior to any treatment. The paper describes TCR Vbeta CDR3 sequencing of 140 or so peripheral blood samples, made up of roughly 40 ophthalmopathy patients, 70 to 75 hyperthyroidism patients and about 17 progressor patients. Whether ophthalmopathy could be predicted prospectively was tested in an independent validation cohort made up of fewer than 20 hyperthyroidism patients plus 17 patients who later progressed to ophthalmopathy. The 100 discovery patients were randomly split 7:3 into training and test sets. The study also compared thyroid tissue and blood T-cell repertoires from several Graves' hyperthyroidism patients. Following sampling, methimazole starting at 30 mg daily was given to hyperthyroidism patients, and high-dose intravenous methylprednisolone was given to ophthalmopathy patients. TCR V-J signatures able to tell the groups apart were searched for in a discovery cohort of more than 90 patients, of whom approximately 40 had Graves' ophthalmopathy and about 60 had stable Graves' hyperthyroidism. Overall results and qualifications from the work: In validation, the model predicted progression to ophthalmopathy a median of roughly 6.5 months before onset, with roughly 71% sensitivity and around 76% specificity. A model built on a 13 V-J signature distinguished ophthalmopathy from stable hyperthyroidism, reaching 87.88% sensitivity and approximately 81% specificity in cross-validation and 80%/75% in testing. Sample size was not statistically predetermined, and investigators were not blinded to group allocation. Most expanded thyroid clonotypes (frequency above 0.001) were also found in blood, which suggests that blood repertoires may mirror thyroid immune responses.

Stable Graves' hyperthyroidism was defined as no progression to ophthalmopathy during 18 months of follow-up. Hyperthyroidism patients were newly diagnosed, with disease duration under 2 months, and aged 18 to 65 years. Any patient with an uncontrolled infection, another autoimmune disease, pregnancy or lactation was excluded. Clinical symptoms, serum thyroxine and TRAb, thyroid ultrasound, and orbital computed tomography formed the basis for the diagnoses. Ficoll-Paque density gradient centrifugation was used to isolate PBMCs from about 9.4 ml of fresh peripheral blood. Trizol reagent was used to extract total RNA, and RNA quality was then checked on an Agilent 2100 Bioanalyzer. TCR beta CDR3 regions were amplified from RNA transcripts. A first-round RT-PCR of the TCR CDR3 used the HTBI primer set with the Qiagen OneStep RT-PCR kit. Libraries were constructed in a second round of multiplex PCR, after which size selection and purification were carried out. Libraries were sequenced paired-end with 100 bp reads on an Illumina HiSeq2000. The original methods were these. Raw data were processed with SOAPnuke, discarding reads with adapters, uncalled bases, mean Phred below 15, or no exact constant-primer or identifier match. COPE v1.2.5 was used to merge the high-quality paired reads, and each unique nucleotide sequence was defined as a clonotype. MiTCR v1.1 was used to align the clonotypes against IMGT TRBV, TRBD and TRBJ reference segments. Only V-J combinations with frequency above 0.0001, covering 99.2% of repertoires, were analysed. A TCS score was defined as the ratio between F50 (clonal expansion) and ExV (chaos), using BLOSUM62-based TCRdist between CDR3 peptides within each V-J. Welch's t-statistics and random forest reduced just over 500 V-J features to some 14, which were used in a naive Bayes classifier (R e1071). In TCRdb, the public reads were trimmed at Q25 with fastp and aligned with MiXCR, with productive beta chains retained. All rows with the same CDR3 protein become a single entry with the most common DNA and genes. The V and J calls, along with clone size, are taken from TCRdb and not from the paper's own processing. The sample table records more than 500,000 distinct CDR3 sequences; 15% to 20% of these occur just once. The ten largest account for less than 4.5% of the sample.

As to this clonotype: Which antigen it targets is not known. Qualities for individual bases were not recorded, and no much larger clone is one base off.

The specimen sequenced was blood. The sequence was obtained from a woman aged 25-40 years with Graves' hyperthyroidism.

CDR3 sequence: CASSSTKQGAYEQYF. The DNA sequence reads TGTGCCAGCAGCTCAACCAAACAGGGGGCCTACGAGCAGTACTTC. The sequence links TRBV7-9 to TRBJ2-7, with TRBD1 matching 8 junction bases. From cysteine to phenylalanine, the CDR3 is 15 amino acids long. The kept DNA is CDR3 alone, 45 bases in frame from the first base. The germline V gene (reference sequence) sets CDR1 to SEHNR and CDR2 to FQNEAQ. The germline V end is reduced by 4 bases and the J end by 2 bases; junction bases left unmatched: 7.